A selection of T cell receptor beta chains follows, all from one sample in a study of blood T cell repertoires in COVID-19. Repertoires were generated with immunoSEQ multiplex PCR, while TCRdb's copy carries only in-frame clones and drops some. This sample has 87,000 or so clones, with 90% found just once. Sample: peripheral blood. These receptor sequences come from a man aged 18 to 29 with COVID-19, enrolled during active disease. Both conserved end residues are part of each CDR3. Each record gives: V gene, J gene, clone size, D gene, CDR3 DNA, CDR3 protein. D genes are given only for firm matches. Where a row states a size, it is once, few, many or the class of an expanded clone; other rows omit it.

TRBV2	TRBJ1-5	.	.	TGTGCCAGCAGGGACAGTTGGGCCCAGCATTTT	CASRDSWAQHF
TRBV6-1	TRBJ1-2	.	.	TGTGCCAGCAGTGAGGTGTGGGCGGGGGGCGATGGCTACACCTTC	CASSEVWAGGDGYTF
TRBV27	TRBJ1-2	.	.	TGTGCCAGCAGTCCCCTCAAGCAGGATTATTATGGCTACACCTTC	CASSPLKQDYYGYTF
TRBV4-2	TRBJ2-1	.	.	TGTGCCAGCAGCCAAGATTTATTTACCTACAATGAGCAGTTCTTC	CASSQDLFTYNEQFF
TRBV10-3	TRBJ1-1	.	TRBD1	TGTGCCATCTGTCGGGACAGGTCCAACACTGAAGCTTTCTTT	CAICRDRSNTEAFF
TRBV2	TRBJ2-3	.	.	TGTGCCAGCAGTGACCAGAGCACAGATACGCAGTATTTT	CASSDQSTDTQYF
TRBV24-1	TRBJ2-1	.	TRBD1	TGTGCCACCAGCGATCCCGGGACAGGGTACAATGAGCAGTTCTTC	CATSDPGTGYNEQFF
TRBV4-3	TRBJ2-7	.	TRBD2	TGCGCCAGCAGCCGGTCTAGCGGGAGCTACGAGCAGTACTTC	CASSRSSGSYEQYF
TRBV13	TRBJ2-7	.	.	TGTGCCAGCAGCTGGACAGCTCAAAACTCCTACGAGCAGTACTTC	CASSWTAQNSYEQYF
TRBV5-1	TRBJ1-5	.	.	TGCGCCAGCAGCCCTACAGGGAGGGATCAGCCCCAGCATTTT	CASSPTGRDQPQHF
TRBV28	TRBJ2-5	.	.	TGTGCCAGCAGTGGAGGAGGGGAAGAGACCCAGTACTTC	CASSGGGEETQYF
TRBV6-2/TRBV6-3	TRBJ1-1	.	TRBD1	TGTGCCAGCAGTTACTCTGCTAGGACAGGGTGGAACACTGAAGCTTTCTTT	CASSYSARTGWNTEAFF
TRBV6-5	TRBJ2-7	.	.	TGTGCCAGCAGTCCCACGGGGTATTCCTACGAGCAGTACTTC	CASSPTGYSYEQYF
TRBV6-2/TRBV6-3	TRBJ2-7	.	.	TGTGCCAGCAGTTTACAGGGTTGGTCCTACGAGCAGTACTTC	CASSLQGWSYEQYF
TRBV7-2	TRBJ1-1	.	.	TGTGCCAGCAGCTTAGATACGGTCGCTGAAGCTTTCTTT	CASSLDTVAEAFF
TRBV5-1	TRBJ1-1	.	TRBD1	TGCGCCAGCAGCTTATACAGGGGGAACACTGAAGCTTTCTTT	CASSLYRGNTEAFF
TRBV5-1	TRBJ2-7	.	TRBD1	TGCGCCAGCAGAGACAGGGGTATGTCCCACGAGCAGTACTTC	CASRDRGMSHEQYF
TRBV9	TRBJ2-7	.	TRBD1	TGTGCCAGCAGCCCCCGGACAGGGGAATACGAGCAGTACTTC	CASSPRTGEYEQYF
TRBV27	TRBJ2-7	.	.	TGTGCCAGCAGTTGGGCGGGAATGGGTTACGAGCAGTACTTC	CASSWAGMGYEQYF
TRBV5-1	TRBJ2-1	few	TRBD1	TGCGCCAGCAGCTTGACCACAGGGGGTACCATATATGAGCAGTTCTTC	CASSLTTGGTIYEQFF
TRBV19	TRBJ2-2	.	.	TGTGCCAGTAGTATGGTGGCGGGTAGCACCGGGGAGCTGTTTTTT	CASSMVAGSTGELFF
TRBV30	TRBJ2-7	once	.	TGTGCCTGGAGTGTCCGAGACGAGCAGTACTTC	CAWSVRDEQYF
TRBV9	TRBJ2-3	.	.	TGTGCCAGCAGCGTTAGCGGTCCCACAGATACGCAGTATTTT	CASSVSGPTDTQYF
TRBV6-5	TRBJ2-7	.	.	TGTGCCAGCAGTTACTCGATTCCCACCGCGGGGAACGAGCAGTACTTC	CASSYSIPTAGNEQYF
TRBV15	TRBJ1-1	once	.	TGTGCCACCAGCAGAGATTACCCGACACCCCGCCCGAACACTGAAGCTTTCTTT	CATSRDYPTPRPNTEAFF
TRBV27	TRBJ2-1	.	TRBD2	TGTGCCAGCAGTATGAACCCCACTAGCGGGAGGACCGAGCAGTTCTTC	CASSMNPTSGRTEQFF
TRBV5-4	TRBJ1-1	.	.	TGTGCCAGCAGCTTGGGCCCGGGTGAAGCTTTCTTT	CASSLGPGEAFF
TRBV7-6	TRBJ1-5	.	.	TGTGCCAGCAGCTTAGGTCACAATCAGCCCCAGCATTTT	CASSLGHNQPQHF
TRBV5-1	TRBJ2-1	.	TRBD2	TGCGCCAGCAGCCCGTGGACTAGCGGGAGGGGATTCAATGAGCAGTTCTTC	CASSPWTSGRGFNEQFF
TRBV10-1	TRBJ2-3	.	TRBD2	TGCGCCAGCAGTGACGGACTAGCGGGGACGACAGATACGCAGTATTTT	CASSDGLAGTTDTQYF
TRBV6-2/TRBV6-3	TRBJ1-6	.	.	TGTGCCAGCAGTTACGACAGATCGAGCTCCTATAATTCACCCCTCCACTTT	CASSYDRSSSYNSPLHF
TRBV4-3	TRBJ2-7	.	TRBD2	TGCGCCAGCAGCCCAGACGCGGGGGGATCAGGCTACGAGCAGTACTTC	CASSPDAGGSGYEQYF
TRBV5-1	TRBJ1-2	.	.	TGCGCCAGCAGCTTGGCCCCGGACAGTACCTACAATGGCTACACCTTC	CASSLAPDSTYNGYTF
TRBV14	TRBJ2-2	.	.	TGTGCCAGCAGCCCCACTAGGACCGGGGAGCTGTTTTTT	CASSPTRTGELFF
TRBV7-3	TRBJ2-1	.	TRBD2	TGTGCCAGCAGCCCTCGGACTAGCGGGAGTTACAATGAGCAGTTCTTC	CASSPRTSGSYNEQFF
TRBV7-2	TRBJ2-1	once	TRBD2	TGTGCCAGCACGACTAGCGGGAGTTTCAATGAGCAGTTCTTC	CASTTSGSFNEQFF
TRBV3-1/TRBV3-2	TRBJ1-2	.	.	TGTGCCAGCAGCCAAGGGGTAGGACATACTAACTATGGCTACACCTTC	CASSQGVGHTNYGYTF
TRBV25-1	TRBJ1-2	.	.	TGTGCCAGCAGTGGTTCCGGGATCTATGGCTACACCTTC	CASSGSGIYGYTF
TRBV10-2	TRBJ2-7	once	.	TGCGCCAGCAGCCTCACCCCTAGGTACGAGCAGTACTTC	CASSLTPRYEQYF
TRBV19	TRBJ1-5	once	TRBD1	TGTGCCAGTAGCACGCGACAGGGAGGAAATCAGCCCCAGCATTTT	CASSTRQGGNQPQHF